This T cell receptor beta chain stems from a study of regulatory T cells in long-lasting Graves disease. General study points: Persistent disease samples used TRBV28, TRBJ1-2 and TRBJ2-5 preferentially.

The V end lost 3 bases, the J end lost 0 bases, and 10 bases lay between the germline ends. The germline V gene encodes CDR1 KGHSH and CDR2 LQKENI. The CDR3 runs to 15 residues. Time point described: newly diagnosed GD, antithyroid drugs for less than 3 months. Generation of the TCR library employed RNA extracted from PBMCs. In this sample, this clonotype turned up a few times. Its matching antigen is unknown. Library construction for TCR beta used iRepertoire HTBI primers and Arm-PCR of CDR3 regions. As handled by the study authors: Taken together, the samples had 60 to 80 TRBV and 13 to 15 TRBJ segments identified. TCRdb processed the multiplex PCR reads anew with MiXCR; each CDR3 protein has one entry. What appears here as the V and J calls and clone size reflects TCRdb's work, not the paper's. The table includes fewer than 550,000 distinct CDR3 sequences, about 16% detected once. Separately, the same data were catalogued under a study of T cells in Graves' hyperthyroidism and ophthalmopathy.

The chain uses TRBV18 and TRBJ2-3; D remains ambiguous. The sample in question was peripheral blood mononuclear cells (PBMCs), obtained at new diagnosis, from a patient treated with antithyroid drugs. The TCR was taken from a woman aged 35-65 years with Graves disease. The CDR3 spells CASSPGSTSTDTQYF. Written as DNA, the CDR3 is TGTGCCAGCTCACCGGGCTCCACTAGCACAGATACGCAGTATTTT.